The 29 T cell receptor beta chains listed next were all sequenced from one sample in a study of cytomegalovirus exposure and HLA in healthy donors. The study ran its PCR with 60 Vbeta and 13 Jbeta primers. Method: immunoSEQ multiplex PCR; TCRdb's copy keeps in-frame clones and lacks some. The sample records 35,000 to 50,000 clones, 68% being singletons. The sample consisted of PBMCs. The receptors come from a man aged 35 to 55 in good health and CMV-seronegative.

The rearrangement uses TRBV10-3 and TRBJ1-1, with 8 bases matching TRBD1. The J segment lost 4 bases and the V segment lost 6 bases, leaving 7 bases of the junction unmatched. This CDR3 contains 14 residues. The germline CDR1 and CDR2 sequences are ENHRY and SYGVKD. The CDR3 here is CAIRTGEYSTEAFF. CDR3 DNA: TGTGCCATCAGGACAGGGGAATATAGCACTGAAGCTTTCTTT.

Only a few counts were recorded for this clone. This chain links TRBV5-1 with TRBJ1-1, with 7 positions matching TRBD1. The germline gives CDR1 SGHRS, CDR2 YFSETQ. This CDR3 contains 14 residues. V shed 4 bases and J 0 bases; nucleotides not matched to a gene: 3. The CDR3 DNA sequence: TGCGCCAGCAGCCCACAGGGGATGAACACTGAAGCTTTCTTT. Translated: CASSPQGMNTEAFF. Based on the CDR3 plus reference TRBV5-1 and TRBJ1-1, the full variable domain is KAGVTQTPRYLIKTRGQQVTLSCSPISGHRSVSWYQQTPGQGLQFLFEYFSETQRNKGNFPGRFSGRQFSNSRSEMNVSTLELGDSALYLCASSPQGMNTEAFFGQGTRLTVV.

This clone was found a few times. This chain links TRBV30 with TRBJ2-1; 7 nucleotides agree with TRBD1. The germline gives CDR1 GTSNPN, CDR2 SVGIG (reference sequence). The V gene end was trimmed by 7 bases and the J gene end by 4 bases; junction bases not matched to a gene: 10. The CDR3 runs 14 residues. The CDR3 DNA reads TGTGCCTTACTAAGACAGGGCTCGTACAATGAGCAGTTCTTC. This sequence encodes CALLRQGSYNEQFF.

The V gene is TRBV7-8, the J gene TRBJ2-1; a weak D match, TRBD2 (6 bases). From germline, CDR1 is SGHVS and CDR2 FQNEAQ. The CDR3 has 17 residues. V lost 2 bases and J 2 bases, leaving 16 bases between the germline ends. Here the CDR3 DNA reads TGTGCCAGCAGCTTATCGGTTCCGGGGGTAACCTACAATGAGCAGTTCTTC. Protein sequence: CASSLSVPGVTYNEQFF.

The gene calls are TRBV6-1 and TRBJ1-5, with 9 nucleotides matching TRBD1. This CDR3 spans 15 amino acids. Germline V gene data show CDR1 as MNHNS and CDR2 as SASEGT. The V segment lost 6 bases and the J segment 6 bases; nucleotides outside the gene matches: 9. CDR3: CASRGLGQGGQPQHF. CDR3 nucleotide sequence: TGTGCCAGCAGGGGCCTGGGACAGGGTGGTCAGCCCCAGCATTTT.

V gene TRBV29-1 combines with J gene TRBJ2-1, with 12 bases aligning to TRBD1. In germline, CDR1 is SQVTM, CDR2 ANQGSEA. The CDR3 is 16 amino acids. Trimming took 1 base from V and 8 from J; bases not matched to a gene: 9. CDR3 DNA sequence: TGCAGCGTTGAAGGGGACAGGGGGCTTTGGAACGATGAGCAGTTCTTC. Protein product: CSVEGDRGLWNDEQFF.

V gene TRBV29-1 combines with J gene TRBJ1-5; 7 nucleotides line up with TRBD1. The length of the CDR3 is 14 residues. Germline CDR1 reads SQVTM; CDR2 reads ANQGSEA. The V and J ends lost 6 bases and 4 bases, in that order; junction bases with no gene match: 9. This CDR3 reads CSVQQGGLNQPQHF. CDR3 in DNA: TGCAGCGTACAGCAGGGGGGACTTAATCAGCCCCAGCATTTT. Using reference TRBV29-1 and TRBJ1-5 for the parts outside the CDR3, the full variable domain is SAVISQKPSRDICQRGTSLTIQCQVDSQVTMMFWYRQQPGQSLTLIATANQGSEATYESGFVIDKFPISRPNLTFSTLTVSNMSPEDSSIYLCSVQQGGLNQPQHFGDGTRLSIL.

The chain couples TRBV19 to TRBJ1-6; 7 bases fit TRBD1. The ends lost 10 bases at V and 10 bases at J; junction bases unmatched: 7. CDR1 and CDR2 (germline): LNHDA, SQIVND (reference sequence). This CDR3 region has 12 residues. In DNA, the CDR3 is TGTGCCACCTCGACAGGGAAGTCACCCCTCCACTTT. Translating it yields CATSTGKSPLHF.

The CDR3 sequence is CASTTRQGATDTQYF. The CDR3 DNA reads as TGTGCCAGCACGACGCGACAGGGTGCTACAGATACGCAGTATTTT. The rearrangement uses TRBV6-5 and TRBJ2-3; 7 nucleotides agree with TRBD1. The V and J ends lost 7 bases and 3 bases, in that order; junction bases with no gene match: 10. The CDR3 runs to 15 residues. From germline, CDR1 is MNHEY and CDR2 SVGAGI.

This clone was seen more than once but under ten times. V and J are TRBV4-1 and TRBJ2-3, with D tentatively TRBD1 (7 bases). The CDR3 totals 16 residues. CDR1 is MGHRA and CDR2 is YSYEKL in the germline V gene. Trimming shortened V by 4 bases and J by 0 bases, and 14 bases separated the two germline ends. The CDR3 spells CASSLDREVSTDTQYF. For the CDR3, the DNA is TGCGCCAGCAGCCTCGACAGGGAGGTTAGCACAGATACGCAGTATTTT.

This chain uses TRBV5-8 with TRBJ1-6, with 7 bases matching TRBD1. V dropped 5 bases and J dropped 4; count of bases not matched to a gene: 9. CDR1 is SGHTS, CDR2 YDEGEE, per germline. The CDR3 consists of 16 residues. The DNA of the CDR3 is TGTGCCAGCAGGCGGAGGGGCAGGGGGTATAATTCACCCCTCCACTTT. This translates into CASRRRGRGYNSPLHF.

V and J are TRBV18 and TRBJ1-1; D ambiguous. Germline CDR1 reads KGHSH; CDR2 reads LQKENI. The CDR3 consists of 15 residues. V was cut by 2 bases and J by 5 bases, with 15 bases left in between. CDR3 DNA sequence: TGTGCCAGCTCACCAAGTAGGGAGTTGGGAACTGAAGCTTTCTTT. Translation gives CASSPSRELGTEAFF.

The V gene is TRBV4-3, the J gene TRBJ2-7, with D possibly matching TRBD2 (5 bases). Deletions cut 3 bases from V and 2 bases from J, with 14 bases between. The length of the CDR3 is 15 residues. Germline-derived CDR1 and CDR2 are LGHNA and YSLEER. The CDR3 protein is CASSHGPGFAYEQYF. The CDR3 DNA sequence: TGCGCCAGCAGCCATGGTCCGGGATTTGCCTACGAGCAGTACTTC.

The chain links TRBV5-1 to TRBJ2-2; 9 bases fit TRBD1. The CDR3 length is 15 residues. V lost 7 bases and J lost 2; bases outside the gene matches: 6. Looked up from germline, CDR1 is SGHRS and CDR2 is YFSETQ. CDR3 coding DNA: TGCGCCAGCCGCGATACAGGGGGCAACACCGGGGAGCTGTTTTTT. As protein: CASRDTGGNTGELFF.

This chain links TRBV18 with TRBJ2-1; D perhaps matches TRBD1 (6 bases). Per the germline V gene, CDR1 is KGHSH and CDR2 is LQKENI. The CDR3 has 12 residues. With 5 bases removed from V and 8 bases from J, the gap between germline ends came to 10 bases. The CDR3 DNA is TGTGCCAGCTCATTACAGGGCTATGAGCAGTTCTTC. Translating gives CASSLQGYEQFF. Filled out from reference TRBV18 and TRBJ2-1, the complete variable domain reads NAGVMQNPRHLVRRRGQEARLRCSPMKGHSHVYWYRQLPEEGLKFMVYLQKENIIDESGMPKERFSAEFPKEGPSILRIQQVVRGDSAAYFCASSLQGYEQFFGPGTRLTVL.

This rearrangement joins TRBV2 to TRBJ1-4; D not certain. The CDR3 is 15 amino acids. The germline CDR1 and CDR2 sequences are SNHLY and FYNNEI. Deletions cut 2 bases from V and 0 bases from J, with 7 bases between. The CDR3 DNA follows: TGTGCCAGCAGTGAATACGGTGCAACTAATGAAAAACTGTTTTTT. Translation: CASSEYGATNEKLFF.

This clone was counted a single time. The V gene is TRBV2, the J gene TRBJ2-5, with TRBD1 identical over 7 bases. The J segment lost 4 bases and the V segment lost 6 bases, leaving 5 bases of the junction unmatched. Germline V gene sequence: CDR1 SNHLY, CDR2 FYNNEI. This CDR3 has 13 residues. The DNA for the CDR3 is TGTGCCAGCAGCGACGACAGGGTAGAGACCCAGTACTTC. Its protein product is CASSDDRVETQYF.

The chain has TRBV29-1 and TRBJ1-4, with 7 bases fitting TRBD1. There are 16 residues in the CDR3. V shed 0 bases, J shed 4 bases, and the junction held 8 bases outside the gene matches. CDR1 and CDR2 from the germline V gene are SQVTM and ANQGSEA. The DNA for the CDR3 is TGCAGCGTTGAAGACCCCACGGGACAGCGTAATGAAAAACTGTTTTTT. Translated, it gives CSVEDPTGQRNEKLFF.

The rearrangement links TRBV14 to TRBJ1-2; a possible D gene is TRBD1 (6 bases). The CDR3 sequence is 16 residues long. The V and J ends lost 4 bases and 2 bases respectively, with 17 bases between them. CDR1 and CDR2 from the germline V gene are SGHDN and FVKESK. The CDR3, as DNA: TGTGCCAGCAGCCCCTCCCAGGGGTCCAAGAACTATGGCTACACCTTC. This translates into CASSPSQGSKNYGYTF. Full variable domain (missing parts from reference TRBV14 and TRBJ1-2): EAGVTQFPSHSVIEKGQTVTLRCDPISGHDNLYWYRRVMGKEIKFLLHFVKESKQDESGMPNNRFLAERTGGTYSTLKVQPAELEDSGVYFCASSPSQGSKNYGYTFGSGTRLTVV.

This clone was seen once. This chain links TRBV30 with TRBJ2-7; 7 bases agree with TRBD1. The CDR3 runs 11 residues. The V and J ends lost 5 bases and 4 bases, in that order; junction bases with no gene match: 2. CDR1 is GTSNPN and CDR2 is SVGIG in the germline V gene (reference sequence). The CDR3 DNA reads TGTGCCTGGGGACAGGAATACGAGCAGTACTTC. As protein: CAWGQEYEQYF.

This chain links TRBV7-2 with TRBJ1-6, with 8 nucleotides matching TRBD1. CDR1 and CDR2 (germline): SGHTA, FQGNSA. V was pared by 5 bases and J by 7 bases, with 10 bases of the junction left unmatched. The CDR3 loop spans 16 amino acids. CDR3 coding DNA: TGTGCCAGCAGCGAGGGGGGACAGGCGTTAAATTCACCCCTCCACTTT. Translation gives CASSEGGQALNSPLHF.

The CDR3 nucleotides are TGTGCCAGCGCAGGGGTCAATGAGCAGTTCTTC. Amino acids: CASAGVNEQFF. This chain joins TRBV28 and TRBJ2-1, with D tentatively TRBD1 (6 bases). The germline CDR1 and CDR2 sequences are MDHEN and SYDVKM. The CDR3 covers 11 residues. V gave up 8 bases and J gave up 6 bases, with 8 bases separating them.

This clone was counted only a few times. The chain carries TRBV13 and TRBJ2-1; weak D call: TRBD1 (5 bases). There are 16 residues in the CDR3. V lost 4 bases and J 4 bases, leaving 17 bases between the germline ends. CDR1 is PRHDT, CDR2 FYEKMQ, per germline (reference sequence). This chain's CDR3 is CASSSQGSHRYNEQFF. The DNA for the CDR3 is TGTGCCAGCAGCTCGCAGGGTAGTCATCGGTACAATGAGCAGTTCTTC.

The chain carries TRBV5-6 and TRBJ2-7; possible D gene TRBD1, 5 bases. Looked up from germline, CDR1 is SGHDT and CDR2 is YYEEEE. This CDR3 spans 14 amino acids. The V end lost 6 bases, the J end lost 0 bases, and 13 bases lay between the germline ends. This CDR3 is CASKRPGASYEQYF. In nucleotides, the CDR3 is TGTGCCAGCAAAAGACCTGGGGCCTCCTACGAGCAGTACTTC.

The chain has TRBV9 and TRBJ2-7; 7 bases align to TRBD1. Germline-derived CDR1 and CDR2 are SGDLS and YYNGEE. CDR3 size: 16 residues. V lost 2 bases, J lost 4 bases, and 12 bases stayed unmatched. The CDR3 region is CASSVAATGNLYEQYF. DNA of the CDR3: TGTGCCAGCAGCGTCGCTGCGACAGGGAATTTGTACGAGCAGTACTTC.

The chain carries TRBV30 and TRBJ1-2; D unresolved. Trimming cost V 5 bases and J 6 bases, with 13 bases left between them. Germline assignment: CDR1 GTSNPN and CDR2 SVGIG (reference sequence). This CDR3 has 12 residues. The chain's CDR3 is CAWAAGKNGYTF. The CDR3 nucleotides are TGTGCCTGGGCGGCGGGGAAGAATGGCTACACCTTC. Full variable domain (remainder filled in from reference TRBV30 and TRBJ1-2): SQTIHQWPATLVQPVGSPLSLECTVEGTSNPNLYWYRQAAGRGLQLLFYSVGIGQISSEVPQNLSASRPQDRQFILSSKKLLLSDSGFYLCAWAAGKNGYTFGSGTRLTVV.

J is TRBJ2-7 and V is TRBV18; TRBD1 agrees at 12 bases. In germline, CDR1 is KGHSH, CDR2 LQKENI. With V trimmed by 3 bases and J by 0 bases, 0 bases remained unmatched. The CDR3 sequence is 15 residues long. The CDR3 is CASSPGQGASYEQYF. As DNA, the CDR3 is TGTGCCAGCTCACCGGGACAGGGGGCCTCCTACGAGCAGTACTTC.

In DNA, the CDR3 is TGTGCCAGCAGCCGGGACAGGCGGGGACCCTATGGCTACACCTTC. It yields the protein CASSRDRRGPYGYTF. This rearrangement joins TRBV5-6 to TRBJ1-2; TRBD1 matches at 8 bases. The CDR3 has 15 amino acids. Germline V CDR1 and CDR2: SGHDT, YYEEEE. V shed 4 bases and J 4 bases; nucleotides not matched to a gene: 9.

This chain uses TRBV30 with TRBJ1-1; D gene uncertain. Germline assignment: CDR1 GTSNPN and CDR2 SVGIG (reference sequence). Trimming stripped 2 bases from V and 10 bases from J, with 14 bases between. This CDR3 has 12 amino acids. The CDR3 sequence: CAWSTPVARAFF. CDR3 bases: TGTGCCTGGAGTACCCCGGTAGCTCGAGCTTTCTTT.